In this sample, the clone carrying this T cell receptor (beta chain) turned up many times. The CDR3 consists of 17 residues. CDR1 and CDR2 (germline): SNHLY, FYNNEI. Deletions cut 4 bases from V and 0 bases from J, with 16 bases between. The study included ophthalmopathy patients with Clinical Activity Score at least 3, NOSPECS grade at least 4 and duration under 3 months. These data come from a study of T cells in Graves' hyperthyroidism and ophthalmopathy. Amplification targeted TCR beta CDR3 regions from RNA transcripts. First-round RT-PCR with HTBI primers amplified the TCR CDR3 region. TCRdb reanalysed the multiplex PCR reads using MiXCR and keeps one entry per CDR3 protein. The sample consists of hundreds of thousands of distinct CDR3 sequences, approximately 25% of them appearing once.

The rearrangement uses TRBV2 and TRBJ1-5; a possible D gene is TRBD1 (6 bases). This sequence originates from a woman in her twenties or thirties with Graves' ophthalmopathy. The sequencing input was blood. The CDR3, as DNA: TGTGCCAGCAGTGGACAGACAGGCCGATATAGCAATCAGCCCCAGCATTTT. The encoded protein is CASSGQTGRYSNQPQHF.